These T cell receptor beta chains were read from a single sample in a study of T cells in localized non-small cell lung cancer. Only in-frame clones appear in the TCRdb table, and some are missing; sequencing was by immunoSEQ multiplex PCR. The sample lists about 130,000 clones, about 89% occurring once. The sequencing here drew on peripheral blood, taken before any cancer treatment. The receptors here all came from a female donor of 60 years or more with stage I lung adenocarcinoma. CDR3s include the opening cysteine and the closing phenylalanine or tryptophan. The D gene is left open where the match is weak. Some rows have no size entry. The others give once, few or many, or a class for an expanded clone.

v_gene	j_gene	abundance	d_gene	CDR3nt	CDR3aa
TRBV6-1	TRBJ1-2	few	-	TGTGCCAGCAGTCAAGGTCTGGACAGCACTTACGTATCGGGTGGCTACACCTTC	CASSQGLDSTYVSGGYTF
TRBV10-1	TRBJ1-5	-	-	TGCGCCAGCTTGGGGGGCATGGAGGGTTTAATCAATCAGCCCCAGCATTTT	CASLGGMEGLINQPQHF
TRBV5-1	TRBJ2-1	-	TRBD2	TGCGCCAGCAGCAGCGGGAGCGGTAATGAGCAGTTCTTC	CASSSGSGNEQFF
TRBV7-3	TRBJ2-2	-	TRBD2	TGTGCCAGCAGCACTGGACTAGCGGGAGTCGGGGAGCTGTTTTTT	CASSTGLAGVGELFF
TRBV4-1	TRBJ1-3	-	-	TGCGCCAGCAGCCAGAGTCCCTTCAGTGAGTCTGGAAACACCATATATTTT	CASSQSPFSESGNTIYF
TRBV7-3	TRBJ2-1	-	TRBD2	TGTGCCAGCAGCTTTAGCGGGAGGGCCGGGGAGCAGTTCTTC	CASSFSGRAGEQFF
TRBV6-1	TRBJ2-1	-	TRBD2	TGTGCCAGCAGTATCACCGGGACTAGCAATGAGCAGTTCTTC	CASSITGTSNEQFF
TRBV10-3	TRBJ1-1	-	TRBD1	TGTGCCATCAGTGGGACAGGGAGGATCGGAGAAGCTTTCTTT	CAISGTGRIGEAFF
TRBV11-2	TRBJ2-5	few	-	TGTGCCAGCAGCTTAGGGTTCGCAGAGACCCAGTACTTC	CASSLGFAETQYF
TRBV2	TRBJ2-1	-	-	TGTGCCAGCAGTGTTGGGGATGAGCAGTTCTTC	CASSVGDEQFF
TRBV20-1	TRBJ2-7	-	-	TGCAGTGCTACAACTAGGTGGGAGCAGTACTTC	CSATTRWEQYF
TRBV9	TRBJ2-7	-	-	TGTGCCAGCAGCGTAGATAGTTCCTACGAGCAGTACTTC	CASSVDSSYEQYF
TRBV12-5	TRBJ2-3	-	-	TGTGCTAGTGGTTTTAGGGGAACAGATACGCAGTATTTT	CASGFRGTDTQYF
TRBV5-1	TRBJ1-1	-	-	TGCGCCAGCAGCTTGGGGCCGGTTAACACTGAAGCTTTCTTT	CASSLGPVNTEAFF
TRBV11-2	TRBJ2-7	-	-	TGTGCCAGCAGCCCAACCCCTTACGAGCAGTACTTC	CASSPTPYEQYF
TRBV6-5	TRBJ1-4	-	TRBD1	TGTGCCAGCAGGGGGACAGGGATCAGTGAAAAACTGTTTTTT	CASRGTGISEKLFF
TRBV6-4	TRBJ2-3	-	-	TGTGCCAGCAGTGACGAGGGCACAGATACGCAGTATTTT	CASSDEGTDTQYF
TRBV18	TRBJ1-5	once	-	TGTGCCAGCTCTCAAGGGTTAGGCAATCAGCCCCAGCATTTT	CASSQGLGNQPQHF
TRBV7-3	TRBJ1-2	few	TRBD1	TGTGCCAGCAGCCCAGCCAGGGGGCGCGGAGGCTACACCTTC	CASSPARGRGGYTF
TRBV2	TRBJ1-1	few	-	TGTGCCAGCAGTGAAGGGACGAACACTGAAGCTTTCTTT	CASSEGTNTEAFF
TRBV5-1	TRBJ2-5	-	-	TGCGCCAGCAGTTCGATCGGCGGGACTCAAGAGACCCAGTACTTC	CASSSIGGTQETQYF
TRBV7-6	TRBJ2-3	-	-	TGTGCCAGCAGCTTAGGGGCCAGCGGACTCGATACGCAGTATTTT	CASSLGASGLDTQYF
TRBV5-5	TRBJ1-1	-	-	TGTGCCAGCAGCTTGCGATGGGGCAGTGAAGCTTTCTTT	CASSLRWGSEAFF
TRBV7-3	TRBJ2-2	-	-	TGTGCCAGCAGCCCCCCCGGAATCGGGGAGCTGTTTTTT	CASSPPGIGELFF
TRBV6-6	TRBJ2-1	-	-	TGTGCCAGCAGTTACGAAGCGAGACTATCCTACAATGAGCAGTTCTTC	CASSYEARLSYNEQFF
TRBV7-3	TRBJ1-2	-	-	TGTGCCAGCAGCCCAAGTGGGGACCCGGGCTACACCTTC	CASSPSGDPGYTF
TRBV4-1	TRBJ2-7	-	TRBD2	TGCGCCAGCAGCCAAGAGGAAAGTACCGGACTAGGGAACTACGAGCAGTACTTC	CASSQEESTGLGNYEQYF
TRBV11-2	TRBJ1-4	-	-	TGTGCCAGCAGCTTAGGTGTGACGGGAGAAAAACTGTTTTTT	CASSLGVTGEKLFF
TRBV7-6	TRBJ2-1	-	TRBD2	TGTGCCAGCAGCCCACTAGCGGGAGGGCTTGAGCAGTTCTTC	CASSPLAGGLEQFF
TRBV7-6	TRBJ2-2	-	TRBD2	TGTGCCAGCAGCCCCGCGGGGGGCACCGGGGAGCTGTTTTTT	CASSPAGGTGELFF
TRBV29-1	TRBJ2-3	-	TRBD1	TGCAGCGTCCCAGGGACAGCAGATACGCAGTATTTT	CSVPGTADTQYF
TRBV28	TRBJ1-3	-	-	TGTGCCAGCAGTCCCCGAGGGACACTAGGAAACACCATATATTTT	CASSPRGTLGNTIYF
TRBV28	TRBJ1-2	once	-	TGTGCCGCAATGACAGTCACAGAGAGCTACACCTTC	CAAMTVTESYTF
TRBV19	TRBJ1-3	-	-	TGTGCCAGTAGCCTTTTTACAGGGACCGGAAACACCATATATTTT	CASSLFTGTGNTIYF
TRBV15	TRBJ2-5	-	TRBD2	TGTGCCACCAGCAGAGTCGGCGGGAGGGGAGAGACCCAGTACTTC	CATSRVGGRGETQYF
TRBV2	TRBJ2-2	once	TRBD2	TGTGCCAGCATGTCTTCGGGAGGGCGTGGCGGGGAGCTGTTTTTT	CASMSSGGRGGELFF
TRBV9	TRBJ2-1	once	-	TGTGCCAGCAGCGTAGGAAGCGCCAGCTCCTACAATGAGCAGTTCTTC	CASSVGSASSYNEQFF
TRBV11-3	TRBJ2-3	-	-	TGTGCCAGCAGCTTAGCTGCTAGCTCAGATACGCAGTATTTT	CASSLAASSDTQYF
TRBV27	TRBJ2-2	-	TRBD1	TGTGCCACCCACAGGGGGGACCGCCTCGGGAACACCGGGGAGCTGTTTTTT	CATHRGDRLGNTGELFF
TRBV5-1	TRBJ2-5	-	-	TGCGCCAGCAGCCCCCGGGACAAAGGAGAGACCCAGTACTTC	CASSPRDKGETQYF